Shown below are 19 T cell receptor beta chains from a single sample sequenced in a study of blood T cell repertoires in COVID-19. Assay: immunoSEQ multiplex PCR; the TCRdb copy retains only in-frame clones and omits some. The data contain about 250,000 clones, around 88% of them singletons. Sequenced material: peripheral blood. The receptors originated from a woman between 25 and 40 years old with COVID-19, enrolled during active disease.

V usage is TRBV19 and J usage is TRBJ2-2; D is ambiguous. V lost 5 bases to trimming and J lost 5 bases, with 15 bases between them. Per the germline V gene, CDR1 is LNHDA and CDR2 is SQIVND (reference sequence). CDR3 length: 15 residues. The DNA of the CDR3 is TGTGCCAGTAGTTGGAGTCTTAGTGGGACCGGGGAGCTGTTTTTT. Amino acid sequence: CASSWSLSGTGELFF.

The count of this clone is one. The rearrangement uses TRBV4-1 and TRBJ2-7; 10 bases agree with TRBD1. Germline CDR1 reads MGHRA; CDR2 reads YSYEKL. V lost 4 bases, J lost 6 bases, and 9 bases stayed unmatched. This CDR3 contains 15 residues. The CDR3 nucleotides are TGCGCCAGCAGCCTGAGTGGGACAGGGGTCTCCGAGCAGTACTTC. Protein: CASSLSGTGVSEQYF.

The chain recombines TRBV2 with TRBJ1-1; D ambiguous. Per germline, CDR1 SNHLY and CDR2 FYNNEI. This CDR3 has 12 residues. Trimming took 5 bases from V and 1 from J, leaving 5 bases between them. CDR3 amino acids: CASSSGNTEAFF. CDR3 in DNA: TGTGCCAGCAGTTCCGGGAACACTGAAGCTTTCTTT.

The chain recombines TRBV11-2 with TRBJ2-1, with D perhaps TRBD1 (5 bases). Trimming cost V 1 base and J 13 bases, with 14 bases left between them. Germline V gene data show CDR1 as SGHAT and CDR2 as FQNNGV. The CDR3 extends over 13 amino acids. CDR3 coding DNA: TGTGCCAGCAGCTTAGTGGGGCGTCTCCGACAGTTCTTC. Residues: CASSLVGRLRQFF. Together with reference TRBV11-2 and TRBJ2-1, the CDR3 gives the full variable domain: EAGVAQSPRYKIIEKRQSVAFWCNPISGHATLYWYQQILGQGPKLLIQFQNNGVVDDSQLPKDRFSAERLKGVDSTLKIQPAKLEDSAVYLCASSLVGRLRQFFGPGTRLTVL.

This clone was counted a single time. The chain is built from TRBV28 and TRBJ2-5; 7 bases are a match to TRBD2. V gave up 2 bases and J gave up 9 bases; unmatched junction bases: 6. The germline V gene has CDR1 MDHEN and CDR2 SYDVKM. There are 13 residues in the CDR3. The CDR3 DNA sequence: TGTGCCAGCAGTTTAGGGAGGGAAAGGGCCCAGTACTTC. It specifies CASSLGRERAQYF.

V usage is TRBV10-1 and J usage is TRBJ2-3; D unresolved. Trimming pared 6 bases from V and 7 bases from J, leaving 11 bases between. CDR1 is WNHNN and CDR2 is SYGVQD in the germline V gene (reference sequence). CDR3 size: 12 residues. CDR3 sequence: CASSPSTNTQYF. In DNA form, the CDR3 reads TGCGCCAGCAGCCCCAGTACTAATACGCAGTATTTT.

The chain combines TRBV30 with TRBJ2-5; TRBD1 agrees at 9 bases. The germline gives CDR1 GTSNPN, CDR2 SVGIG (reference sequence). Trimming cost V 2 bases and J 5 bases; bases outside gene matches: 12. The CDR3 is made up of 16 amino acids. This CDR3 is CAWSQPQTGGEETQYF. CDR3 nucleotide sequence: TGTGCCTGGAGTCAACCTCAAACAGGGGGCGAGGAGACCCAGTACTTC.

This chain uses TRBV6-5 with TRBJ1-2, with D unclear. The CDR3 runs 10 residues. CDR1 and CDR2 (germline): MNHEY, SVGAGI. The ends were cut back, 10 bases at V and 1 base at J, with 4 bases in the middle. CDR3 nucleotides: TGTGCCACCCTTAACTATGGCTACACCTTC. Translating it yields CATLNYGYTF.

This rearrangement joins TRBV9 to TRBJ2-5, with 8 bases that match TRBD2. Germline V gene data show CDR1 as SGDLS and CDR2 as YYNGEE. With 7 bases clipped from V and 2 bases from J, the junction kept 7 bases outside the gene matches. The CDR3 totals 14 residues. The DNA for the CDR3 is TGTGCCAGCGTAGTACTAGCGGCTCAAGAGACCCAGTACTTC. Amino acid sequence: CASVVLAAQETQYF.

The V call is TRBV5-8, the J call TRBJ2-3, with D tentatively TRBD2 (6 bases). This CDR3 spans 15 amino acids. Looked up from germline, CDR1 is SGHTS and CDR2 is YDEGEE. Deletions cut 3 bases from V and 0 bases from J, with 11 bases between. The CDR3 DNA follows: TGTGCCAGCAGCTCAAGGCGGGAAAGCACAGATACGCAGTATTTT. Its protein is CASSSRRESTDTQYF.

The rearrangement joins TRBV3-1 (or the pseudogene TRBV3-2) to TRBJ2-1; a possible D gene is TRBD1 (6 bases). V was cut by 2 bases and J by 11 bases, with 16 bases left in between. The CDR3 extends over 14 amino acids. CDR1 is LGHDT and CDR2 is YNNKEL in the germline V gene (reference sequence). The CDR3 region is CASSQHDLDSKQFF. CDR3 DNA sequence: TGTGCCAGCAGCCAACACGACCTGGACAGTAAGCAGTTCTTC.

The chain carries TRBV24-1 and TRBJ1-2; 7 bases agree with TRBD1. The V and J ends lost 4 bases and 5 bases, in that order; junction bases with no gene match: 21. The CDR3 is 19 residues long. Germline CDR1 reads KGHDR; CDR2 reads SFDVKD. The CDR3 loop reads CATSDFSLFDRADGYGYTF. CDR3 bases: TGTGCCACCAGTGACTTCTCCTTATTTGACAGGGCAGACGGGTATGGCTACACCTTC.

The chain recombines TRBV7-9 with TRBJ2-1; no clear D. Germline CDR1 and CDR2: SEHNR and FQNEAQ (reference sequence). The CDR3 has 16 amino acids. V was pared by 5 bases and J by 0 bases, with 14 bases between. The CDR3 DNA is TGTGCCAGCAGCGCACTTAATTCTATCTCCTACAATGAGCAGTTCTTC. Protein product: CASSALNSISYNEQFF. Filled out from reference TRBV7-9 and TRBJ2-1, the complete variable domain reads DTGVSQNPRHKITKRGQNVTFRCDPISEHNRLYWYRQTLGQGPEFLTYFQNEAQLEKSRLLSDRFSAERPKGSFSTLEIQRTEQGDSAMYLCASSALNSISYNEQFFGPGTRLTVL.

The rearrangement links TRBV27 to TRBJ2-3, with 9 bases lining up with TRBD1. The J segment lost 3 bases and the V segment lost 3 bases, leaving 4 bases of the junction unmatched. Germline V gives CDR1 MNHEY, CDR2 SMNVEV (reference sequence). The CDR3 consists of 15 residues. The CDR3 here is CASSFRTGETDTQYF. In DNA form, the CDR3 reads TGTGCCAGCAGTTTCCGGACAGGGGAAACAGATACGCAGTATTTT.

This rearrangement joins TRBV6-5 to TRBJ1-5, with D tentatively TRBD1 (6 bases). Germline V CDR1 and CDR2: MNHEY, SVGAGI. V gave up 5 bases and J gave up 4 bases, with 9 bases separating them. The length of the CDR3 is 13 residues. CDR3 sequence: CASSPDRNQPQHF. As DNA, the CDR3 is TGTGCCAGCAGTCCTGACAGGAATCAGCCCCAGCATTTT.

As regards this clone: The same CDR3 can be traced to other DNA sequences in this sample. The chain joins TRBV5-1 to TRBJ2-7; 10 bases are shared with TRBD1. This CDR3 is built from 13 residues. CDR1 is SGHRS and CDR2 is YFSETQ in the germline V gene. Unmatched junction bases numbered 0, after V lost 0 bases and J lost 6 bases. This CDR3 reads CASSLGTGGEQYF. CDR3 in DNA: TGCGCCAGCAGCTTGGGGACAGGGGGCGAGCAGTACTTC.

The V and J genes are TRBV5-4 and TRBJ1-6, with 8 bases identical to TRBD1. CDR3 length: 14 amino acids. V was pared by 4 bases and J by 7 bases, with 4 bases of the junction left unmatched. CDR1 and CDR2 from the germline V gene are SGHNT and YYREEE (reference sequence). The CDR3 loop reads CASSQDRVNSPLHF. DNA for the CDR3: TGTGCCAGCAGCCAGGACAGGGTGAATTCACCCCTCCACTTT.

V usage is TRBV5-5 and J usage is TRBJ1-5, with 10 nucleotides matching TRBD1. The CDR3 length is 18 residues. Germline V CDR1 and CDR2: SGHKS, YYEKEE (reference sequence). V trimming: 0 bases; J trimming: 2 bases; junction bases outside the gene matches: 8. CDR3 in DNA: TGTGCCAGCAGCTTGGCCGGGACAGGGGTTTTCGGCAATCAGCCCCAGCATTTT. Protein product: CASSLAGTGVFGNQPQHF.

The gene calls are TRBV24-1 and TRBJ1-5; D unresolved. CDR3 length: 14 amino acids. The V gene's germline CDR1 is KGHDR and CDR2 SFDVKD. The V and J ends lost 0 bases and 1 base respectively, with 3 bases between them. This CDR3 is CATSDLRSNQPQHF. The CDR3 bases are TGTGCCACCAGTGATTTGCGGAGCAATCAGCCCCAGCATTTT.